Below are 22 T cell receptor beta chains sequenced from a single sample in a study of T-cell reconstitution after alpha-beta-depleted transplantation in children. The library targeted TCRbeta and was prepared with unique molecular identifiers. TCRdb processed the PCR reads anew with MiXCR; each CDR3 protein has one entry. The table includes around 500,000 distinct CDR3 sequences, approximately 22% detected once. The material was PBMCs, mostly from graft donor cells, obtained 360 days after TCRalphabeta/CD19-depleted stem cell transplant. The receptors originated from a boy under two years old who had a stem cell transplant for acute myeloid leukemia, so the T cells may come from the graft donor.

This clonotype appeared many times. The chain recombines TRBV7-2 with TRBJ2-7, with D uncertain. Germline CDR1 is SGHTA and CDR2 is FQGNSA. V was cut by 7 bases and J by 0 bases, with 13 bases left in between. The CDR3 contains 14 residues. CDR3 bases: TGTGCCAGCAAACCGGGCCGGAGCTCCTACGAGCAGTACGTC. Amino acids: CASKPGRSSYEQYV.

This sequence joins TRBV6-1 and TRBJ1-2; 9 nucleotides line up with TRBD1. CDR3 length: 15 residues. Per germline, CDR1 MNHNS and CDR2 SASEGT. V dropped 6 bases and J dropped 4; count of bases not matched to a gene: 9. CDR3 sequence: CASRDRDRDPYGYTF. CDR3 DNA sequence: TGTGCCAGCAGGGACCGGGACAGGGACCCCTATGGCTACACCTTC.

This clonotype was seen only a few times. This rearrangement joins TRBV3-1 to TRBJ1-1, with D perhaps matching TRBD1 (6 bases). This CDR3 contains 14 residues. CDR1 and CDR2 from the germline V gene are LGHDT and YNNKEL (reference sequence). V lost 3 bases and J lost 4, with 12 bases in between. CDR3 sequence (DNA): TGTGCCAGCAGCCATTCAGGGGAGGGCACTGAAGCTTTCTTT. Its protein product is CASSHSGEGTEAFF.

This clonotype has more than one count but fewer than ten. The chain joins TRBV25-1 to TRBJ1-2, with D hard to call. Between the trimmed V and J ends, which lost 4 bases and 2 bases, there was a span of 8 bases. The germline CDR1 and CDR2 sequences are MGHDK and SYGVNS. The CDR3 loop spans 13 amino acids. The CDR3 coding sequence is TGTGCCAGCAGTGTCCAGGAAAACTATGGCTACACCTTC. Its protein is CASSVQENYGYTF.

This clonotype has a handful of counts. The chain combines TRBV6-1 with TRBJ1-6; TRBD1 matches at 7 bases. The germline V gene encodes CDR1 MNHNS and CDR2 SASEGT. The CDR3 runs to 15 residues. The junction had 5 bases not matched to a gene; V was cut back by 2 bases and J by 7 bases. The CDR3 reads CASSELTGSNSPLHF. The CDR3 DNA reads TGTGCCAGCAGTGAATTGACAGGGTCCAATTCACCCCTCCACTTT.

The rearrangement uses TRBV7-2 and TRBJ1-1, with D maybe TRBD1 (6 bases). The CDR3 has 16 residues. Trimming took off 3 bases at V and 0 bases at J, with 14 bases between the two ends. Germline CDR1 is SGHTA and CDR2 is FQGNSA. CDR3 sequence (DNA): TGTGCCAGCAGCTTTCGGGACAACCTCATGAACACTGAAGCTTTCTTT. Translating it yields CASSFRDNLMNTEAFF.

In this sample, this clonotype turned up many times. The CDR3 is CSARARASREQYV. The CDR3 coding sequence is TGCAGTGCTCGAGCTAGGGCTAGTCGTGAGCAGTACGTC. This chain uses TRBV20-1 with TRBJ2-7, with D uncertain. The germline CDR1 and CDR2 sequences are DFQATT and SNEGSKA (reference sequence). The CDR3 length is 13 residues. V lost 5 bases, J lost 7 bases, and 18 bases lay in between.

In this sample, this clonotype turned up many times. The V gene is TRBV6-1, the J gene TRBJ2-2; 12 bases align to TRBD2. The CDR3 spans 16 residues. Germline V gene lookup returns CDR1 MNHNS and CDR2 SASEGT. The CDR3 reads CGPSGGALAGTGELFF. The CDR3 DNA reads TGTGGACCTAGCGGGGGGGCCCTCGCTGGCACCGGGGAGCTGTTTTTT.

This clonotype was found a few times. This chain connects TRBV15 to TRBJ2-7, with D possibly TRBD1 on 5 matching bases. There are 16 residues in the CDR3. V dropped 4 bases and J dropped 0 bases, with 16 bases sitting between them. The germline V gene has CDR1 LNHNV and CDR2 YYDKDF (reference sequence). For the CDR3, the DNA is TGTGCCACCAGCACAGCCGGAAAAGGACACTCCTACGAGCAGTACTTC. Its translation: CATSTAGKGHSYEQYF.

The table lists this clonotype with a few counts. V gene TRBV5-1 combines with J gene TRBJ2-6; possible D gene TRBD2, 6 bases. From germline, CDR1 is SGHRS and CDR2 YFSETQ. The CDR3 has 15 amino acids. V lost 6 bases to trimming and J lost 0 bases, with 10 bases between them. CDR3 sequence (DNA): TGCGCCAGCACACGGGGACTCTCTGGGGCCAACGTCCTGACTTTC. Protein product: CASTRGLSGANVLTF.

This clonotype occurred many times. In DNA form, the CDR3 reads TGTGCCAGCAGCTTGGACGGGGGCCACAATGAGCAGTTCTTC. It yields the protein CASSLDGGHNEQFF. The chain carries TRBV5-4 and TRBJ2-1; D could derive from TRBD1 or TRBD2 (6 bases each). V was shortened by 0 bases and J by 5 bases, with 9 bases between the two germline ends. This CDR3 spans 14 amino acids. Germline CDR1 SGHNT, CDR2 YYREEE (reference sequence).

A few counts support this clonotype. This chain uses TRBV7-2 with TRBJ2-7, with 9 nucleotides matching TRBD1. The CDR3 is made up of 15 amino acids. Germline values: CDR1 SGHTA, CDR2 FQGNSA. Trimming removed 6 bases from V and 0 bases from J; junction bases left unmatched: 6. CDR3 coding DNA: TGTGCCAGCAGACGATCGGGACAGGGCTCCTACGAGCAGTACTTC. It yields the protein CASRRSGQGSYEQYF.

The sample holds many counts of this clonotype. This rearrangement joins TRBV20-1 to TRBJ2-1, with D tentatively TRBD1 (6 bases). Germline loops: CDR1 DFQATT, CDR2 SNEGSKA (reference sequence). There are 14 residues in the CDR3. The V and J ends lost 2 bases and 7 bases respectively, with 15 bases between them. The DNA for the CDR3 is TGCAGTGCTAGACCCAGGGGCGCGGAGAATGAGCAGTTCTTC. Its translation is CSARPRGAENEQFF.

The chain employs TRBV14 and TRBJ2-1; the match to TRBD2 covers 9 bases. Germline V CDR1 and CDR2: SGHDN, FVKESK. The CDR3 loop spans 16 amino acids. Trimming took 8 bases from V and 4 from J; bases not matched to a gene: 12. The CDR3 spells CASAAWSGGPYNEQFF. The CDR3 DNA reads TGTGCCAGCGCCGCCTGGAGCGGGGGGCCGTACAATGAGCAGTTCTTC.

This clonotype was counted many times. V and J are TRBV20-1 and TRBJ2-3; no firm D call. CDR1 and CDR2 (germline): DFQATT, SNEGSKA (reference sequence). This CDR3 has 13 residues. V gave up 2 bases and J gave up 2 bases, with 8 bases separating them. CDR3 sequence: CSARNGNTDTQYF. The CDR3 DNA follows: TGCAGTGCTAGAAATGGGAACACAGATACGCAGTATTTT.

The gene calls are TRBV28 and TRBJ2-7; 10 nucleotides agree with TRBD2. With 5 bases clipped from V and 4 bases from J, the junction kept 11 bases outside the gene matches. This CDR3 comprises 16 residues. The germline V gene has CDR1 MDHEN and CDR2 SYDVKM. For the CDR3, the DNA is TGTGCCAGCAGTCCCCTCAGCGGGGGGGCCGAATACGAGCAGTACGTC. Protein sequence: CASSPLSGGAEYEQYV.

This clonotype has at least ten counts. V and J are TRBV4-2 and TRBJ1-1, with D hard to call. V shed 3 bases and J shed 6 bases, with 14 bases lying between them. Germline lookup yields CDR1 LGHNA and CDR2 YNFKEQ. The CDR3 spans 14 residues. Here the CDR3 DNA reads TGTGCCAGCAGCCACGACATCCAAGGCGCTGAAGCTTTCTTT. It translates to CASSHDIQGAEAFF.

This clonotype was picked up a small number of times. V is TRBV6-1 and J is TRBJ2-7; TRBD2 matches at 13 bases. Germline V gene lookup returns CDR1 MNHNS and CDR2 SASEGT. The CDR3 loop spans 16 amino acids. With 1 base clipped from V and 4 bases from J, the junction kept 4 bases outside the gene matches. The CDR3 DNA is TGTGCCAGCAGTGAAGGACTAGCGGGGGGACGGTACGAGCAGTACGTC. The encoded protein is CASSEGLAGGRYEQYV.

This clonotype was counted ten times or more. For the CDR3, the DNA is TGTGCCAGCAGTCCCTTCCCCCGGGCTTGGAGCACAGATACGCAGTATTTT. Its translation: CASSPFPRAWSTDTQYF. The V gene is TRBV6-2 or TRBV6-3, the J gene TRBJ2-3; D remains ambiguous. Germline V CDR1 and CDR2: MNHEY, SVGEGT. The CDR3 has 17 residues. V lost 5 bases and J 0 bases, leaving 18 bases between the germline ends.

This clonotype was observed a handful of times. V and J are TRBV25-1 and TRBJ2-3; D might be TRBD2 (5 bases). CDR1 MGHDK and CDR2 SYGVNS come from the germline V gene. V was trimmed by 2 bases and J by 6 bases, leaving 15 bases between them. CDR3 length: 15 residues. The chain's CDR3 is CASSEDGGFGDTQYF. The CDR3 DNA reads TGTGCCAGCAGTGAAGACGGCGGGTTCGGGGATACGCAGTATTTT.

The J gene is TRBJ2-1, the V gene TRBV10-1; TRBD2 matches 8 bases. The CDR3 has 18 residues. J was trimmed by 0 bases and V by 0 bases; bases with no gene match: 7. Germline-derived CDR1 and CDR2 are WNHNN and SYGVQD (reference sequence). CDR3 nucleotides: TGCGCCAGCAGTGAGTCTCCAGCGGGGGAGAACTCCTACAATGAGCAGTTCTTC. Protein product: CASSESPAGENSYNEQFF.

CDR3 in amino acids: CSAARQGSAELFF. The CDR3 DNA sequence: TGCAGCGCCGCCCGACAGGGCTCAGCGGAGCTGTTTTTT. This chain joins TRBV29-1 and TRBJ2-2; 7 bases are a match to TRBD1. Germline assignment: CDR1 SQVTM and CDR2 ANQGSEA. Trimming took 7 bases from V and 10 from J; bases not matched to a gene: 12. The CDR3 is 13 residues long.